This TCR beta chain comes out of a study of blood T cell repertoires in COVID-19. The method was immunoSEQ multiplex PCR; TCRdb's version includes in-frame clones alone and lacks a portion of them. The repertoire holds 55,000 to 95,000 clones, with roughly 76% as singletons. This CDR3 comprises 15 residues. The V end lost 2 bases, the J end lost 4 bases, and 14 bases lay between the germline ends. Germline assignment: CDR1 SGHNT and CDR2 YENEEA. Sequencing was carried out using peripheral blood. V and J are TRBV11-3 and TRBJ1-1; possible D gene TRBD1, 6 bases. The clonotype originates from a woman between 65 and 79 years old with acute or convalescent COVID-19. The CDR3 coding sequence is TGTGCCAGCAGCTTAAGGGACACTGGGAGCACTGAAGCTTTCTTT. Protein: CASSLRDTGSTEAFF. Full variable domain (remainder filled in from reference TRBV11-3 and TRBJ1-1): EAGVVQSPRYKIIEKKQPVAFWCNPISGHNTLYWYLQNLGQGPELLIRYENEEAVDDSQLPKDRFSAERLKGVDSTLKIQPAELGDSAVYLCASSLRDTGSTEAFFGQGTRLTVV.